The entry that follows covers one TCR beta chain sequence. Its specificity is unknown. The CDR3 totals 13 residues. With V trimmed by 11 bases and J by 14 bases, 12 bases remained unmatched. Germline V gene data show CDR1 as LNHDA and CDR2 as SQIVND (reference sequence). The data are from a study of T cell responses to AZD1222 COVID-19 vaccine. Whole-study findings and limits: Regions 160-218 and 743-854 held dominance among vaccine-associated CD4 TCRs, which spanned spike. Two doses of AZD1222 preceded a rise in Spike-specific TCR breadth and depth. Donors were mostly white British, more females; clonal diversity possibly underestimated. In the spike-specific TCR repertoire, nearly half reportedly target unmutated variant regions.

Clones were read by immunoSEQ multiplex PCR, and TCRdb kept only the in-frame ones, dropping some. The sample shows fewer than 200,000 clones, roughly 94% of them seen only once. Sequencing used peripheral blood, obtained 28 days after the second AZD1222 dose. This receptor was identified in an adult who received the AZD1222 COVID-19 vaccine. The chain carries TRBV19 and TRBJ1-4; 12 nucleotides align to TRBD1. The CDR3 is CASSGQGAPGLFF. CDR3 coding DNA: TGTGCCTCGTCGGGACAGGGGGCGCCGGGCCTGTTTTTT.